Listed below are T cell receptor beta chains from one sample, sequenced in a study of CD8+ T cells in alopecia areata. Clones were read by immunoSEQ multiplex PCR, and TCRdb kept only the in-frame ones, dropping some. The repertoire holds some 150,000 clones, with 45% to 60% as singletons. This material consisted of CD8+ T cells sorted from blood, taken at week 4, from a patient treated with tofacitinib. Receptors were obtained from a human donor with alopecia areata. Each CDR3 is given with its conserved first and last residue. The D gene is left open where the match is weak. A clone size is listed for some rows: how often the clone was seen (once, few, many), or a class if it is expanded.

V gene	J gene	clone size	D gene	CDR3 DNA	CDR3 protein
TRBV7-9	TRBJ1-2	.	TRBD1	TGTGCCAGCAGCGACCACGGGACAGACTATAACTATGGCTACACCTTC	CASSDHGTDYNYGYTF
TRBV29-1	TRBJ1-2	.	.	TGCAGCGGCTTGGCCTCTCTGGGGGACCGCTATGGCTACACCTTC	CSGLASLGDRYGYTF
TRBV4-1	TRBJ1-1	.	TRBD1	TGCGCCAGCAGCCAGGGGGACAGGAACACTGAAGCTTTCTTT	CASSQGDRNTEAFF
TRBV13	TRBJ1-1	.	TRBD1	TGTGCCAGTACCTCTGGGGGACAGGGGAACACTGAAGCTTTCTTT	CASTSGGQGNTEAFF
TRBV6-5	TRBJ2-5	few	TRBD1	TGTGCCAGCAGTTACTCGGCCGGACAGGGAGAGACCCAGTACTTC	CASSYSAGQGETQYF
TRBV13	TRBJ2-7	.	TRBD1	TGTGCCAGCAGCCCATCGGGACAGGGGCCCTACGAGCAGTACTTC	CASSPSGQGPYEQYF
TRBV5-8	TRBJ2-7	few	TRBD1	TGTGCCAGCCCGGGACAGGGTCCCGTCGGGCAGTACTTC	CASPGQGPVGQYF
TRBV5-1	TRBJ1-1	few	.	TGCGCCAGCGGCAGGTCGAACACTGAAGCTTTCTTT	CASGRSNTEAFF
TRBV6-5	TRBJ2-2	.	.	TGTGCCAGCAGGGACATTAGGGACACCGGGGAGCTGTTTTTT	CASRDIRDTGELFF
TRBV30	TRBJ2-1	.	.	TGTGCCTGGACTATGGGACAAAATATGTTCTTC	CAWTMGQNMFF
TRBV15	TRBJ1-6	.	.	TGTGCCACCAGCAGCCCGGACTCCTATAATTCACCCCTCCACTTT	CATSSPDSYNSPLHF
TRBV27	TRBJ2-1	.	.	TGTGCCAGCAGTTTTGGGGGTCCTTCCTACAATGAGCAGTTCTTC	CASSFGGPSYNEQFF
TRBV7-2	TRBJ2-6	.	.	TGTGCCAGCAGCTTAGGGTCTGGGGCCAACGTCCTGACTTTC	CASSLGSGANVLTF
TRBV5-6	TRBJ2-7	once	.	TGTGCCAGCAGCCCCGGGGACCACTACGAGCAGTACTTC	CASSPGDHYEQYF
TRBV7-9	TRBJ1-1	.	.	TGTGCCAGCAAGCCGGTCATCAACCCCGACAGGGAAGCTTTCTTT	CASKPVINPDREAFF
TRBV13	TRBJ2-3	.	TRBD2	TGTGCCAGCAGCTTTAGCGGGGGGGGACCCACAGATACGCAGTATTTT	CASSFSGGGPTDTQYF
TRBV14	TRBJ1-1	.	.	TGTGCCAGCAGGATATCGAGTGGTTTGACTGAAGCTTTCTTT	CASRISSGLTEAFF
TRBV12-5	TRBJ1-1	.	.	TGTGCTAGTGGTTTGCCGCGAATGAACACTGAAGCTTTCTTT	CASGLPRMNTEAFF
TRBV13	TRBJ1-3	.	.	TGTGCCAGCAGCACCACTGAGACTGGAAACACCATATATTTT	CASSTTETGNTIYF
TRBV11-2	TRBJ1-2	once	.	TGTGCCAGCAGCTTAGGAGGTAGTGGCTACACCTTC	CASSLGGSGYTF
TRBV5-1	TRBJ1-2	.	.	TGCGCCAGCAGCTACGGGGAAGGTCTACCCTATGGCTACACCTTC	CASSYGEGLPYGYTF
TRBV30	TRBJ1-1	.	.	TGTGCCGTGGGACAGAACACTGAAGCTTTCTTT	CAVGQNTEAFF
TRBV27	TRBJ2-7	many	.	TGTGCCAGCAGTTTAATCGTGCCCCCCTACGAGCAGTACTTC	CASSLIVPPYEQYF
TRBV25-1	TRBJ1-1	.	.	TGTGCCAGCAGATCAGGAACTGAAGCTTTCTTT	CASRSGTEAFF
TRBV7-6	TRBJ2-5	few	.	TGTGCCAGCAGCTTATCGCCGGAGACCCAGTACTTC	CASSLSPETQYF
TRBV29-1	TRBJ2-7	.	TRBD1	TGCAGCGTTCACCCCACAGGGGGCTACGAGCAGTACTTC	CSVHPTGGYEQYF
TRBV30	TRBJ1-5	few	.	TGTGCCTGGAGTGAGGGGGGTCAGCCCCAGCATTTT	CAWSEGGQPQHF
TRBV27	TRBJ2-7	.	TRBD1	TGTGCCAGCAGTTGGACAGGGTACCCCTACGAGCAGTACTTC	CASSWTGYPYEQYF
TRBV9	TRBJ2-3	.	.	TGTGCCAGCAGTCCGCGGGATGTCCGGACGCCCACAGATACGCAGTATTTT	CASSPRDVRTPTDTQYF
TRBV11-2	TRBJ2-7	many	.	TGTGCCAGCAGCTTTAGCCTCGGACAGGGAGGGTACGAGCAGTACTTC	CASSFSLGQGGYEQYF
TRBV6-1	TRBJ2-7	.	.	TGTGCCAGCACCCTAATAGGGGAAGGGGAGCAGTACTTC	CASTLIGEGEQYF
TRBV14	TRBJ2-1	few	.	TGTGCCAGCAGCCCGGCGGCTCTCTCCTACAATGAGCAGTTCTTC	CASSPAALSYNEQFF
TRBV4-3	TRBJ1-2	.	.	TGCGCCAGCAGCCAAGAGATGGCAGGGGCCGAAAGCTCTTATGGCTACACCTTC	CASSQEMAGAESSYGYTF
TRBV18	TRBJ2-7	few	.	TGTGCCAGCTCACCGATCGGGACGCAGTCCTACGAGCAGTACTTC	CASSPIGTQSYEQYF
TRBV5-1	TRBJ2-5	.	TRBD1	TGCGCCAGTCAGGGACAGAATCAAGAGACCCAGTACTTC	CASQGQNQETQYF
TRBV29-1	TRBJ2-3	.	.	TGCAGCGTCTCGGGCGGCTCGGGGCCAGATACGCAGTATTTT	CSVSGGSGPDTQYF
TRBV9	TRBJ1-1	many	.	TGTGCCAGCAGCGCCGGGTTGAACACTGAAGCTTTCTTT	CASSAGLNTEAFF
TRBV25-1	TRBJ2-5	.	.	TGTGCCAGCAGTGCCGACGCGGAGACCCAGTACTTC	CASSADAETQYF
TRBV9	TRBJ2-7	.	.	TGTGCCAGCAGCAATTCCTGGAACGAGCAGTACTTC	CASSNSWNEQYF
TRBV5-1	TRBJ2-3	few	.	TGCGCCAGCAGCTTGGATGGACAGACCACAGATACGCAGTATTTT	CASSLDGQTTDTQYF
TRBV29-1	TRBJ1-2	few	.	TGCAGCGTTGAGGAAGAAGACAGAAATGACTATGGCTACACCTTC	CSVEEEDRNDYGYTF
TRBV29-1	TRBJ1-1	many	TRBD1	TGCAGCCTAGGAACAGGGGGCTCTGAAGCTTTCTTT	CSLGTGGSEAFF
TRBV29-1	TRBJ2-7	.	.	TGCAGCGTTGATTTTGGTTCCTACGAGCAGTACTTC	CSVDFGSYEQYF
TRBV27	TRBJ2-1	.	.	TGTGCCAGCAGTTACGGCAGGGGTTACAATGAGCAGTTCTTC	CASSYGRGYNEQFF
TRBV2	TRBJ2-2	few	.	TGTGCCAGCAGTGCGACTAGGACCGGGGAGCTGTTTTTT	CASSATRTGELFF
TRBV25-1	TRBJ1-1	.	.	TGTGCCAGCATGCGGGGGATGAACACTGAAGCTTTCTTT	CASMRGMNTEAFF
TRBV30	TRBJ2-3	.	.	TGTGCCTGGAAGGACCGTTCTCACACAGATACGCAGTATTTT	CAWKDRSHTDTQYF
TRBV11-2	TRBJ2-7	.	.	TGTGCCAGCAGCTCGGCACGGGGCCAGGGGGAGCAGTACTTC	CASSSARGQGEQYF
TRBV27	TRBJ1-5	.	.	TGTGCCAGCAGTTTGGGGGGTCGACAGCCCCAGCATTTT	CASSLGGRQPQHF
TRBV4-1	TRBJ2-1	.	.	TGCGCCAGCAGCCAGACTGACAGCTCCTACAATGAGCAGTTCTTC	CASSQTDSSYNEQFF
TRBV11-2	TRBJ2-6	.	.	TGTGCCAGCAGCCTTTGGATCTCTGGGGCCAACGTCCTGACTTTC	CASSLWISGANVLTF
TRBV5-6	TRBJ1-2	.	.	TGTGCCAGCAGCTTGACAGGGCCGGATGGCTACACCTTC	CASSLTGPDGYTF
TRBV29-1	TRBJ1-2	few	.	TGCAGCGTTGAAAGGTCGCGGGACTATGGCTACACCTTC	CSVERSRDYGYTF